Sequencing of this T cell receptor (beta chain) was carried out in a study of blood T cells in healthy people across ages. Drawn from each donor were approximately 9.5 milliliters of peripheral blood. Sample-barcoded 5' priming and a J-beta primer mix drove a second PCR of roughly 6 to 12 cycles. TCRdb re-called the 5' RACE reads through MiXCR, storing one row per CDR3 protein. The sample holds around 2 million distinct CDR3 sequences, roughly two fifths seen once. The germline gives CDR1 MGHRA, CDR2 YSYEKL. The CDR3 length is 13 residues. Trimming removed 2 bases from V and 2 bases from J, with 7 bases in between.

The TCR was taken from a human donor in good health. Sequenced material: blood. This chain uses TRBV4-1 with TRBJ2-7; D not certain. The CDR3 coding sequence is TGCGCCAGCAGCCAAATGGGAACCTACGAGCAGTACTTC. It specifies CASSQMGTYEQYF.